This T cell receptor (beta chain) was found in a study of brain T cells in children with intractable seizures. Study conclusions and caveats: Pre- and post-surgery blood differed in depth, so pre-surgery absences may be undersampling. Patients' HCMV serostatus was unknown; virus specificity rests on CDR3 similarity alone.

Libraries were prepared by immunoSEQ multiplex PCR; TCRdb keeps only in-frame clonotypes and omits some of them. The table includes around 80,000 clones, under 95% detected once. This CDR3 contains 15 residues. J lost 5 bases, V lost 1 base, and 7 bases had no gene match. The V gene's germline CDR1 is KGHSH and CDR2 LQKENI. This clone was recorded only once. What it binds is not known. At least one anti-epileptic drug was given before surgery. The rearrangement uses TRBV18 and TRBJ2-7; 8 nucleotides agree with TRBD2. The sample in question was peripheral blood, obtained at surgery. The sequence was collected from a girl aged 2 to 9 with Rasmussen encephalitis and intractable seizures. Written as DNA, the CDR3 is TGTGCCAGCTCACCACGTCGGGGGGGATCTGACGAGCAGTACTTC. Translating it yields CASSPRRGGSDEQYF.